The 19 T cell receptor beta chains presented below share a single source sample, sequenced in a study of cytomegalovirus exposure and HLA in healthy donors. The PCR contained 60 Vbeta and 13 Jbeta primers. Produced via immunoSEQ multiplex PCR; TCRdb's table is partial and in-frame only. The profile shows 140,000 to 150,000 clones, around 80% of them singletons. The source material was PBMCs. These receptors originate from a man aged 40-49 years in good health and CMV-seronegative.

J is TRBJ2-7 and V is TRBV19, with 7 bases matching TRBD1. The CDR3 has 18 amino acids. V shed 7 bases, J shed 4 bases, and the junction held 22 bases outside the gene matches. Looked up from germline, CDR1 is LNHDA and CDR2 is SQIVND (reference sequence). The CDR3 spells CASIWANRDSRLAYEQYF. CDR3 DNA: TGTGCCAGTATTTGGGCCAATCGGGACAGCCGTTTGGCTTACGAGCAGTACTTC.

This chain links TRBV7-9 with TRBJ1-1; 8 bases match TRBD1. J was trimmed by 11 bases and V by 3 bases; bases with no gene match: 17. CDR3 length: 16 residues. Germline assignment: CDR1 SEHNR and CDR2 FQNEAQ (reference sequence). The CDR3 spells CASSFLLAGGLFIAFF. Here the CDR3 DNA reads TGTGCCAGCAGCTTTTTGTTGGCAGGGGGCCTTTTCATCGCTTTCTTT.

The CDR3 is CASSYTQGSNQPQHF. The CDR3 DNA reads TGTGCCAGCAGTTACACCCAGGGAAGCAATCAGCCCCAGCATTTT. V and J are TRBV6-5 and TRBJ1-5; D may be TRBD1 (5 bases). CDR1 is MNHEY, CDR2 SVGAGI, per germline. The CDR3 consists of 15 residues. V shed 2 bases and J shed 1 base, with 9 bases lying between them.

The rearrangement uses TRBV5-6 and TRBJ1-2, with a tentative D call TRBD1 (6 bases). The CDR3 is 19 amino acids. In germline, CDR1 is SGHDT, CDR2 YYEEEE. Trimming pared 0 bases from V and 2 bases from J, leaving 23 bases between. The CDR3 coding sequence is TGTGCCAGCAGCTTGGCCGGCGACTGGGGGCGCAGTGAAAACTATGGCTACACCTTC. It encodes CASSLAGDWGRSENYGYTF.

The chain uses TRBV5-1 and TRBJ2-7; D is ambiguous. This CDR3 is built from 12 residues. Germline values: CDR1 SGHRS, CDR2 YFSETQ. V was shortened by 4 bases and J by 2 bases, with 7 bases between the two germline ends. This CDR3 reads CASSATAYEQYF. CDR3 DNA sequence: TGCGCCAGCAGCGCCACGGCCTACGAGCAGTACTTC. The full variable domain, completed using reference TRBV5-1 and TRBJ2-7, is KAGVTQTPRYLIKTRGQQVTLSCSPISGHRSVSWYQQTPGQGLQFLFEYFSETQRNKGNFPGRFSGRQFSNSRSEMNVSTLELGDSALYLCASSATAYEQYFGPGTRLTVT.

The genes are TRBV10-1 and TRBJ2-2, with a possible D match to TRBD2 (6 bases). The germline CDR1 and CDR2 sequences are WNHNN and SYGVQD (reference sequence). This CDR3 has 14 residues. Trimming shortened V by 6 bases and J by 1 base, and 9 bases separated the two germline ends. CDR3 amino acids: CASREGLNTGELFF. As DNA, the CDR3 is TGCGCCAGCAGGGAGGGGCTGAACACCGGGGAGCTGTTTTTT.

This clone appeared once. The V gene is TRBV5-1, the J gene TRBJ2-1, with 11 nucleotides matching TRBD2. Germline V CDR1 and CDR2: SGHRS, YFSETQ. With V trimmed by 4 bases and J by 5 bases, 11 bases remained unmatched. The CDR3 sequence is 17 residues long. The CDR3 region has the DNA TGCGCCAGCAGCAGCACTCCGGGACTAGCGGTAAACAATGAGCAGTTCTTC. This gives the protein CASSSTPGLAVNNEQFF.

This clone was seen only once. The rearrangement links TRBV7-2 to TRBJ2-5; TRBD1 agrees at 11 bases. Germline V CDR1 and CDR2: SGHTA, FQGNSA. The V gene end was trimmed by 4 bases and the J gene end by 2 bases; junction bases not matched to a gene: 3. The CDR3 has 15 amino acids. The CDR3 protein is CASSSGQGAQETQYF. The CDR3 nucleotides are TGTGCCAGCAGCTCAGGACAGGGGGCACAAGAGACCCAGTACTTC.

The rearrangement links TRBV27 to TRBJ2-7, with a weak D call TRBD2 (6 bases). Germline loops: CDR1 MNHEY, CDR2 SMNVEV (reference sequence). V shed 2 bases and J shed 4 bases, with 15 bases lying between them. The CDR3 length is 15 residues. The CDR3 nucleotides are TGTGCCAGCAGTTTAAGCACGGGGGTGGGGTACGAGCAGTACTTC. Amino acids: CASSLSTGVGYEQYF.

This clone has a handful of counts. The chain recombines TRBV19 with TRBJ1-1; TRBD1 matches 9 bases. The CDR3 totals 13 residues. The V gene's germline CDR1 is LNHDA and CDR2 SQIVND (reference sequence). CDR3 in DNA: TGTTCCTCGGGACAGGGAATGAACACTGAAGCTTTCTTT. It yields the protein CSSGQGMNTEAFF.

The chain couples TRBV5-1 to TRBJ2-1, with D possibly being TRBD1 (5 bases). The CDR3 runs to 14 residues. Trimming stripped 5 bases from V and 4 bases from J, with 13 bases between. Looked up from germline, CDR1 is SGHRS and CDR2 is YFSETQ. The CDR3 nucleotides are TGCGCCAGCAGTCTGGGGCAGATATACAATGAGCAGTTCTTC. Amino acid sequence: CASSLGQIYNEQFF.

The gene calls are TRBV5-1 and TRBJ2-7, with 9 bases matching TRBD1. Trimming took 0 bases from V and 1 from J; bases not matched to a gene: 5. This CDR3 has 16 residues. Germline assignment: CDR1 SGHRS and CDR2 YFSETQ. The CDR3 is CASSLDGQGKSYEQYF. CDR3 DNA sequence: TGCGCCAGCAGCTTGGACGGACAGGGGAAATCCTACGAGCAGTACTTC.

The chain employs TRBV20-1 and TRBJ2-7, with TRBD2 as a possible D gene (6 bases). This CDR3 region has 11 residues. Germline CDR1 is DFQATT and CDR2 is SNEGSKA (reference sequence). V lost 6 bases and J 6 bases, leaving 12 bases between the germline ends. CDR3 nucleotides: TGCAGTGCCCTACACGGGGGCGAGCAGTACTTC. Protein sequence: CSALHGGEQYF.

The chain combines TRBV9 with TRBJ2-3; TRBD2 matches at 14 bases. V lost 3 bases, J lost 3 bases, and 9 bases stayed unmatched. The CDR3 length is 18 residues. Germline CDR1 reads SGDLS; CDR2 reads YYNGEE. CDR3 residues: CASSARTTSGGATDTQYF. The CDR3 DNA follows: TGTGCCAGCAGCGCCAGAACGACTAGCGGGGGGGCAACAGATACGCAGTATTTT.

This chain connects TRBV11-2 to TRBJ1-5; no clear D. There are 13 residues in the CDR3. Germline loops: CDR1 SGHAT, CDR2 FQNNGV. V gave up 2 bases and J gave up 7 bases, with 9 bases separating them. The CDR3 is CASSLMVAQPQHF. The CDR3 region has the DNA TGTGCCAGCAGCTTAATGGTCGCGCAGCCCCAGCATTTT.

The chain joins TRBV28 to TRBJ1-6; 7 nucleotides align to TRBD1. The CDR3 consists of 15 residues. After removal of 6 bases from V and 2 bases from J, the junction contained 4 bases not matched to a gene. Germline values: CDR1 MDHEN, CDR2 SYDVKM. The CDR3 nucleotides are TGTGCCAGCAGACCGACAGGGCCCTATAATTCACCCCTCCACTTT. It specifies CASRPTGPYNSPLHF.

This chain uses TRBV19 with TRBJ1-3, with TRBD1 as a possible D gene (6 bases). The germline gives CDR1 LNHDA, CDR2 SQIVND (reference sequence). The V end lost 5 bases, the J end lost 4 bases, and 15 bases lay between the germline ends. The CDR3 has 15 amino acids. CDR3 DNA sequence: TGTGCCAGTAGTCCGGGACACCAGATCGGAAACACCATATATTTT. This encodes CASSPGHQIGNTIYF.

The chain employs TRBV4-3 and TRBJ2-3; 9 nucleotides match TRBD1. V trimming: 6 bases; J trimming: 0 bases; junction bases outside the gene matches: 4. Germline CDR1 and CDR2: LGHNA and YSLEER. This CDR3 contains 15 residues. The CDR3 region has the DNA TGCGCCAGCAGGTCACAGGGGGCTAGCACAGATACGCAGTATTTT. It specifies CASRSQGASTDTQYF.

The CDR3 DNA reads as TGTGCCAGTAGGAAGGGGAGTACAGGGGTGGACGAGCAGTACTTC. It translates to CASRKGSTGVDEQYF. V usage is TRBV19 and J usage is TRBJ2-7; TRBD1 matches 7 bases. CDR1 and CDR2 (germline): LNHDA, SQIVND (reference sequence). This CDR3 spans 15 amino acids. J was trimmed by 5 bases and V by 6 bases; bases with no gene match: 13.